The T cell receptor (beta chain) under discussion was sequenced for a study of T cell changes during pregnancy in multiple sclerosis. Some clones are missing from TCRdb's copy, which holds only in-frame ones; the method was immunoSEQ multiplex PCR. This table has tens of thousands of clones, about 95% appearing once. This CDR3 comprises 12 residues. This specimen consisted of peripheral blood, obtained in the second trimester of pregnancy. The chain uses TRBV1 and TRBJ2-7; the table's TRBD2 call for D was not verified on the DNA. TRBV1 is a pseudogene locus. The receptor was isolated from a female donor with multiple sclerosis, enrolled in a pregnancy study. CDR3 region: CTSTPGIESQYF. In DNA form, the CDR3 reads TGCACCAGCACTCCCGGGATAGAGTCGCAGTACTTC.